The text below deals with one TCR beta chain. Its specificity is not known. A much bigger clone sits one base away, suggesting this may be a read error. The CDR3 end shows no conserved phenylalanine or tryptophan, and so a read error is likely. The sample originates from a study of regulatory T cells in long-lasting Graves disease. Whole-study context: A definition of persistent Graves' disease required over 5 years of antithyroid drugs plus positive TSH receptor antibodies.

Time point meaning: persistent/refractory GD, antithyroid drugs over 5 years with positive TRAb. PBMCs were the source of the RNA used for TCR sequencing. The patients included were those that came from an endocrinology department in Xi'an, China. The germline gives CDR1 SGHTA, CDR2 FQGTGA. V was clipped by 5 bases and J by 7 bases; unmatched bases: 6. The CDR3 extends over 13 amino acids. Study-level results: The TCR repertoire of persistent Graves' patients was less diverse than that of newly diagnosed ones. TRBV28, TRBJ1-2 and TRBJ2-5 emerged as the favored segments in persistent disease.

Combining iRepertoire HTBI primers with Arm-PCR of CDR3 regions, the authors built TCR beta libraries. From the multiplex PCR reads, TCRdb called clonotypes with MiXCR, one entry per CDR3 protein. The repertoire holds a few hundred thousand distinct CDR3 sequences, with about 20% as singletons. Here the sequenced sample was peripheral blood mononuclear cells (PBMCs), taken when the disease was refractory, from a patient treated with antithyroid drugs. This rearrangement joins TRBV7-3 to TRBJ1-1; TRBD1 aligns across 8 bases. This TCR was recovered from a female donor with Graves disease. CDR3 sequence (DNA): TGTGCCAGCAGCGCTCAGGGGGCAGGTGAAGCTTTCCTT. This gives the protein CASSAQGAGEAFL.